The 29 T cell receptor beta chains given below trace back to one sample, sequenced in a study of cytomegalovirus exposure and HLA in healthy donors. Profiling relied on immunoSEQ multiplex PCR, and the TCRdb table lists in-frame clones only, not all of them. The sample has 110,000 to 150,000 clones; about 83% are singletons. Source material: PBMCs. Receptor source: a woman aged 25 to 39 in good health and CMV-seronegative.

CDR3 sequence (DNA): TGTGCCAGCAGCCAGACGACAGGTTATACTGGGGCCAACGTCCTGACTTTC. It codes for CASSQTTGYTGANVLTF. The V call is TRBV4-2, the J call TRBJ2-6, with D tentatively TRBD1 (6 bases). V was trimmed by 3 bases and J by 2 bases, leaving 14 bases between them. This CDR3 has 17 residues. CDR1 and CDR2 (germline): LGHNA, YNFKEQ.

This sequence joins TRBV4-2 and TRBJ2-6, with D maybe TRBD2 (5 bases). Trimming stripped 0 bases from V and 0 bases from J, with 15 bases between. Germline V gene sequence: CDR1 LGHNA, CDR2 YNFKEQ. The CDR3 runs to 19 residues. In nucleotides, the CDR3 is TGTGCCAGCAGCCAAGAGGGGAAGAGGGTTTTCTCTGGGGCCAACGTCCTGACTTTC. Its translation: CASSQEGKRVFSGANVLTF.

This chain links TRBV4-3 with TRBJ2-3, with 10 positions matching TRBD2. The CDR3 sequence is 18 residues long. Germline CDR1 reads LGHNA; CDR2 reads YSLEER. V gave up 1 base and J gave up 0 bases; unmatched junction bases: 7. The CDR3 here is CASSQGPAGGLSTDTQYF. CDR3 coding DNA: TGCGCCAGCAGCCAAGGGCCAGCGGGGGGGCTTAGCACAGATACGCAGTATTTT.

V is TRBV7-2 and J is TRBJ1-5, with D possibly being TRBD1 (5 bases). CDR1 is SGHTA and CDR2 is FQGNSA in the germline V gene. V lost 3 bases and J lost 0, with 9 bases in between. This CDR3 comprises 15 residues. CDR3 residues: CASSLAGHSNQPQHF. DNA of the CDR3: TGTGCCAGCAGCTTGGCAGGGCATAGCAATCAGCCCCAGCATTTT.

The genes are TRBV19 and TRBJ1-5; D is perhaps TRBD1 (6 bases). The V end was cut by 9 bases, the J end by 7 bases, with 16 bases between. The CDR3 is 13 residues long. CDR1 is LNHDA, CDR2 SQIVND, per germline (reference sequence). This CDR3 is CASSQGTEQPQHF. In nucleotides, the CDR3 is TGTGCCAGCTCTCAGGGGACGGAACAGCCCCAGCATTTT.

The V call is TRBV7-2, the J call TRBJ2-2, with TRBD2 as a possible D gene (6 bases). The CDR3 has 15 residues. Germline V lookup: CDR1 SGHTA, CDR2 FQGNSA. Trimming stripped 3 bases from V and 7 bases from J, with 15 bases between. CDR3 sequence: CASSFVGLLGGELFF. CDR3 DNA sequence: TGTGCCAGCAGCTTTGTGGGACTCCTGGGCGGGGAGCTGTTTTTT.

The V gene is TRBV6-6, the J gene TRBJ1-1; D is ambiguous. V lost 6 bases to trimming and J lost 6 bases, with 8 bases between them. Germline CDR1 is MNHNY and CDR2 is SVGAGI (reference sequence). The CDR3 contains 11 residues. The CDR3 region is CASRVVAEAFF. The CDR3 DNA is TGTGCCAGCAGGGTGGTAGCTGAAGCTTTCTTT.

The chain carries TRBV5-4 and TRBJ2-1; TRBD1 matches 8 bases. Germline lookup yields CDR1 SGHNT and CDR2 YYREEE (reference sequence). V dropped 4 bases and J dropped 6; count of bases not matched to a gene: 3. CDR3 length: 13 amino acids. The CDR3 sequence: CASSPGQGNEQFF. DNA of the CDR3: TGTGCCAGCAGCCCAGGACAGGGCAATGAGCAGTTCTTC.

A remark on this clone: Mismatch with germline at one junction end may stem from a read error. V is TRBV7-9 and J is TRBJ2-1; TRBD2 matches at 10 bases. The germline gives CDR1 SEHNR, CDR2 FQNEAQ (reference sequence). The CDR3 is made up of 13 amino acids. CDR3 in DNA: TGTGCCAGCAGCTCCACCCTACTAGCGGGATTGATCTTC. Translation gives CASSSTLLAGLIF.

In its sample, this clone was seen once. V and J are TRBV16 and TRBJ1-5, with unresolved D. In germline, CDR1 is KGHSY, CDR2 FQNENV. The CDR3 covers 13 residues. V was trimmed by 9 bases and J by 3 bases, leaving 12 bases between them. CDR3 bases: TGTGCCAGTACCGGGGTGTTCAATCAGCCCCAGCATTTT. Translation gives CASTGVFNQPQHF.

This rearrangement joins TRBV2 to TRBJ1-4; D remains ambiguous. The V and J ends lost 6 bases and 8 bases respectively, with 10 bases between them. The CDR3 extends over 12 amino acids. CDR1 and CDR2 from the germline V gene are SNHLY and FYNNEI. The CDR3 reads CASRGGLEKLFF. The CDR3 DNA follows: TGTGCCAGCAGGGGCGGACTGGAAAAACTGTTTTTT.

The CDR3 DNA reads as TGTGCCAGCAGTGTTGGCCCCGTGGCTTTCTTT. Protein: CASSVGPVAFF. The chain combines TRBV2 with TRBJ1-1, with unresolved D. This CDR3 has 11 amino acids. Germline V lookup: CDR1 SNHLY, CDR2 FYNNEI. Trimming stripped 4 bases from V and 11 bases from J, with 11 bases between.

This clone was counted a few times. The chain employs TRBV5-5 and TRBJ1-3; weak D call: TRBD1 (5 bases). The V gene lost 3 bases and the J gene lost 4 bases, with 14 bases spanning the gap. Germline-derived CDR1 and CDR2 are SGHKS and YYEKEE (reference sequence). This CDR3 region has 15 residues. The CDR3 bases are TGTGCCAGCAGCTCGTTCGGGGGAGCCGGAAACACCATATATTTT. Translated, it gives CASSSFGGAGNTIYF.

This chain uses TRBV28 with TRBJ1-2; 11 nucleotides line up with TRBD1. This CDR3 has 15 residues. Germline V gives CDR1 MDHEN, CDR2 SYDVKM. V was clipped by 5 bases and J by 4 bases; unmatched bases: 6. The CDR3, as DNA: TGTGCCAGCAGTGCCTGGACAGGGGGCGGCTATGGCTACACCTTC. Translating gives CASSAWTGGGYGYTF.

CDR3 sequence: CASSLFSGANVLTF. The CDR3 DNA reads as TGTGCCAGCAGCCTCTTCTCTGGGGCCAACGTCCTGACTTTC. V gene TRBV21-1 combines with J gene TRBJ2-6; the listed D gene, TRBD2, was not tested against the DNA. TRBV21-1 is tagged as a pseudogene. CDR3 size: 14 residues.

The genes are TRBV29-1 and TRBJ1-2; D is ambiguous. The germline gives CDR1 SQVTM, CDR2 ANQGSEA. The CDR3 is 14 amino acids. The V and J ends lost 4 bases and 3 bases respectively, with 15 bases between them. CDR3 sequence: CSVVRVDGDYGYTF. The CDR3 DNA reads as TGCAGCGTTGTACGCGTTGACGGAGACTATGGCTACACCTTC.

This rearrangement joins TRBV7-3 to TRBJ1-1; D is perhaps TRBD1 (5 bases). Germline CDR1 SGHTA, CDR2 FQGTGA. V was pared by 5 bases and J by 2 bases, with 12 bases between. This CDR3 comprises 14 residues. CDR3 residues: CASSPLGGNTEAFF. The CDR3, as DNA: TGTGCCAGCAGCCCCTTGGGGGGAAACACTGAAGCTTTCTTT. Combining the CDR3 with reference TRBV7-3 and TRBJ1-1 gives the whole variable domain GAGVSQTPSNKVTEKGKYVELRCDPISGHTALYWYRQSLGQGPEFLIYFQGTGAADDSGLPNDRFFAVRPEGSVSTLKIQRTERGDSAVYLCASSPLGGNTEAFFGQGTRLTVV.

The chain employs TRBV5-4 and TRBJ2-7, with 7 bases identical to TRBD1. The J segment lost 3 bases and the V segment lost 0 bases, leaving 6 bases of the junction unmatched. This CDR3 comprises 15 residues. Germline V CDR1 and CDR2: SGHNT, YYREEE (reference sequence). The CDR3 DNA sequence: TGTGCCAGCAGCTTGGAAGGTGGGACAGACTACGAGCAGTACTTC. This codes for CASSLEGGTDYEQYF.

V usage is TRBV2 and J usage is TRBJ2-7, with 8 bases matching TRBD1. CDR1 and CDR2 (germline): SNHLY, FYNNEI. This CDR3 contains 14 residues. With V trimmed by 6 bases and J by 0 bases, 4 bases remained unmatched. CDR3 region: CASRGQAASYEQYF. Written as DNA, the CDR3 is TGTGCCAGCAGGGGACAGGCGGCCTCCTACGAGCAGTACTTC.

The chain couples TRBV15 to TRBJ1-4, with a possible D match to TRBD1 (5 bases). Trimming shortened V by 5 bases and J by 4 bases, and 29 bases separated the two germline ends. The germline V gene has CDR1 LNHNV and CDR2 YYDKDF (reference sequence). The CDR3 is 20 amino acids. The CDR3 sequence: CATSPRWRGVGHGSNEKLFF. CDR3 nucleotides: TGTGCCACCAGCCCCCGTTGGAGGGGCGTTGGTCACGGAAGTAATGAAAAACTGTTTTTT.

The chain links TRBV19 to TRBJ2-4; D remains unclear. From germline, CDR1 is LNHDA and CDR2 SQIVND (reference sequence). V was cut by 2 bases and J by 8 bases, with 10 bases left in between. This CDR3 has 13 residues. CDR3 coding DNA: TGTGCCAGTAGTATAAATCCGGGTCACATTCAGTACTTC. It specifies CASSINPGHIQYF.

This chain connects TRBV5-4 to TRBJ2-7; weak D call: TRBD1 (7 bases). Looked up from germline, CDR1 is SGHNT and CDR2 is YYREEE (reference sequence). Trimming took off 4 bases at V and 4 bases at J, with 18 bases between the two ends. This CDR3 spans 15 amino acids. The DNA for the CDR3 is TGTGCCAGCAGCCCCGGGGGACAGAATTCTTACGAGCAGTACTTC. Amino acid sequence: CASSPGGQNSYEQYF.

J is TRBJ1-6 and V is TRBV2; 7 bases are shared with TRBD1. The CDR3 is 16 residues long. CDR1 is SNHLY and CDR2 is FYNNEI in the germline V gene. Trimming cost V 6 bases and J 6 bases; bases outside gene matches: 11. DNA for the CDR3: TGTGCCAGCAGGCGTTCGAAAGGGACAGCTAATTCACCCCTCCACTTT. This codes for CASRRSKGTANSPLHF.

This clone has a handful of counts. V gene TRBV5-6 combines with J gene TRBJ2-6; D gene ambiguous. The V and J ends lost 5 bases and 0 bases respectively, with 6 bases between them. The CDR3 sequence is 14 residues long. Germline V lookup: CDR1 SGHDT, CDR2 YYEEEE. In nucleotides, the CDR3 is TGTGCCAGCAGTCAAATCTCTGGGGCCAACGTCCTGACTTTC. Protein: CASSQISGANVLTF.

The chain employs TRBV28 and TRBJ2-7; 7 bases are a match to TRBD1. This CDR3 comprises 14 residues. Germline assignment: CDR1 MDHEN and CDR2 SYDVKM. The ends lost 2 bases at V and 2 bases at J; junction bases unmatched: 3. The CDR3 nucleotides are TGTGCCAGCAGTTTAACAGGGGAGCCCTACGAGCAGTACTTC. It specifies CASSLTGEPYEQYF.

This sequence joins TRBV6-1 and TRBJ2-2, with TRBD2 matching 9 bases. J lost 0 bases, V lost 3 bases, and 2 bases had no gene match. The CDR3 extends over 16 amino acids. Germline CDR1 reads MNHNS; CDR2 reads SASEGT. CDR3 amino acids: CASSEGLAANTGELFF. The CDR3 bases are TGTGCCAGCAGTGAGGGACTAGCAGCGAACACCGGGGAGCTGTTTTTT.

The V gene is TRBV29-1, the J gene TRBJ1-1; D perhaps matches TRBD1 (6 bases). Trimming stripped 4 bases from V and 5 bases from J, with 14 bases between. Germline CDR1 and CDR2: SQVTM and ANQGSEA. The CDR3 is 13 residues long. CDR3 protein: CSVVGGGLTEAFF. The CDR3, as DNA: TGCAGCGTTGTAGGGGGGGGGTTAACTGAAGCTTTCTTT.

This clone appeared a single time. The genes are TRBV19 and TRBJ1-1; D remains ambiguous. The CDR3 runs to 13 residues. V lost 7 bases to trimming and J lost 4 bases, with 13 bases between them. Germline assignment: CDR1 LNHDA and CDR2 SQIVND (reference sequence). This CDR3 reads CASIRGAGTEAFF. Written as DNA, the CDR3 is TGTGCCAGTATACGGGGAGCGGGCACTGAAGCTTTCTTT. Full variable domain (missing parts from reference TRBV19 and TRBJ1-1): DGGITQSPKYLFRKEGQNVTLSCEQNLNHDAMYWYRQDPGQGLRLIYYSQIVNDFQKGDIAEGYSVSREKKESFPLTVTSAQKNPTAFYLCASIRGAGTEAFFGQGTRLTVV.

CDR3 sequence (DNA): TGTGCCACCTCACCGTTCAGGGACTATGGCTACACCTTC. Encoded protein: CATSPFRDYGYTF. The genes are TRBV19 and TRBJ1-2, with D possibly TRBD1 on 5 matching bases. The V and J ends lost 10 bases and 3 bases respectively, with 15 bases between them. This CDR3 region has 13 residues. Per the germline V gene, CDR1 is LNHDA and CDR2 is SQIVND (reference sequence).